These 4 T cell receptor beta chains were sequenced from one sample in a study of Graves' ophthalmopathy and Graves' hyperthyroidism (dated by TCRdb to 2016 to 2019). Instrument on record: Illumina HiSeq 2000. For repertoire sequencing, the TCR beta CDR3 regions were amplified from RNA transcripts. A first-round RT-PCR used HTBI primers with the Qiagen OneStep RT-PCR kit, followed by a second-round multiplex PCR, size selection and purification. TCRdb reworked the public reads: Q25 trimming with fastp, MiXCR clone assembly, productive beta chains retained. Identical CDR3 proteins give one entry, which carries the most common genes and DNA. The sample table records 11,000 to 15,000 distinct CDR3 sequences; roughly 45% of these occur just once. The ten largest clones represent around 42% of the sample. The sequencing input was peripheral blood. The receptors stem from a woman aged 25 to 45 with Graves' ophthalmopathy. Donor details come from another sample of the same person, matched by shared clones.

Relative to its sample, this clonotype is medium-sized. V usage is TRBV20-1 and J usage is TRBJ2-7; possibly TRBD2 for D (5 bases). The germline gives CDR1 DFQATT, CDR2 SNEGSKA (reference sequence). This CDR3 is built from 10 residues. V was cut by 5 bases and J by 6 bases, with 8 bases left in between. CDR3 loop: CSAGGLEQYV. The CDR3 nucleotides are TGCAGTGCTGGAGGTCTCGAGCAGTACGTC.

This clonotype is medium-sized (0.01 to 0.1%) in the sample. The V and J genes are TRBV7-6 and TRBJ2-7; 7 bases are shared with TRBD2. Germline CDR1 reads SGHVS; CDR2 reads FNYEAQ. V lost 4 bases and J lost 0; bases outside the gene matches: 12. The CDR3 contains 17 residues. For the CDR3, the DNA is TGTGCCAGCAGCTCAGGATTAGGCGGGAGCAGCTCCTACGAGCAGTACTTC. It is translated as CASSSGLGGSSSYEQYF.

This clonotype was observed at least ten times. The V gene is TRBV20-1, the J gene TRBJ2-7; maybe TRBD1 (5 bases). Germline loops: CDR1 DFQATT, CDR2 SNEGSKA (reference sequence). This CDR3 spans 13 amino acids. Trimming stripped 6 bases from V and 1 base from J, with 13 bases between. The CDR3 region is CSALDQGSYEQYF. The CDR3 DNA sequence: TGCAGTGCGCTGGACCAGGGATCCTACGAGCAGTACTTC.

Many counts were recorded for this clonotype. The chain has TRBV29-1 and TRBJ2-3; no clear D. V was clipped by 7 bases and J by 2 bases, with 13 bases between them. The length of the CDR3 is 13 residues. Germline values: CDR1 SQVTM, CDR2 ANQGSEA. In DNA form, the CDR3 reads TGCAGCGCTGAGACCCCCGACACAGATACGCAGTATTTT. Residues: CSAETPDTDTQYF.